These T cell receptor beta chains were read from a single sample in a study of cytomegalovirus exposure and HLA in healthy donors. Assay: immunoSEQ multiplex PCR; the TCRdb copy retains only in-frame clones and omits some. Found here are 130,000 or so clones, 8.5% to 9% of them singletons; the top ten hold around 6%. The sequenced sample was PBMCs. The source of these receptors is a woman between 35 and 50 years old in good health and CMV-seropositive. Each CDR3 is given with its conserved first and last residue. A D gene is named only where the DNA matches it firmly. The listing skips clone size in some rows; elsewhere it reads once, few, many or a size class.

>few|TRBV6-1|NA|15|TRBJ2-5
TGTGCCAGCAGAGCACCGGGAGCCCTCCAAGAGACCCAGTACTTC
CASRAPGALQETQYF
>few|TRBV5-6|TRBD1|14|TRBJ1-2
TGTGCCAGCAGCCCCGGGACAGCCCACTATGGCTACACCTTC
CASSPGTAHYGYTF
>few|TRBV6-1|NA|15|TRBJ1-1
TGTGCCAGCAGTTTATCGACAAGGGGGAACACTGAAGCTTTCTTT
CASSLSTRGNTEAFF
>few|TRBV5-4|NA|13|TRBJ2-7
TGTGCCAGCAGCTTGGCGGGTACCTACGAGCAGTACTTC
CASSLAGTYEQYF
>NA|TRBV6-5|TRBD1|14|TRBJ1-2
TGTGCCAGCAGCCTACAAGGGGGCGCAGGAGGCTACACCTTC
CASSLQGGAGGYTF
>NA|TRBV2|TRBD1|14|TRBJ1-1
TGTGCCAGCAGGAAGACAGGGGGGAACACTGAAGCCTTCTTT
CASRKTGGNTEAFF
>NA|TRBV5-1|NA|12|TRBJ1-1
TGCGCCAGCAGTGGTGAGCACACTGAAGCTTTCTTT
CASSGEHTEAFF
>NA|TRBV21-1|NA|17|TRBJ2-7
TGTGCCAGCAGCAATGGGACAGGGGGCTTATTCCCCTACGAGCAGTACTTC
CASSNGTGGLFPYEQYF
>few|TRBV5-1|NA|13|TRBJ2-1
TGCGCCAGCAGCTTGGACAGGAACAATGAGCAGTTCTTC
CASSLDRNNEQFF
>few|TRBV18|NA|15|TRBJ1-5
TGTGCCAGCTCACCCCGAGGACAGTCCAATCAGCCCCAGCATTTT
CASSPRGQSNQPQHF
>few|TRBV19|NA|13|TRBJ1-4
TGTGCCAGTAGCCCTGGGTCCAGGGAAAAACTGTTTTTT
CASSPGSREKLFF
>few|TRBV15|NA|15|TRBJ1-4
TGTGCCACCAGCCTTGGGGCCCAGACTAATGAAAAACTGTTTTTT
CATSLGAQTNEKLFF
>few|TRBV7-9|NA|14|TRBJ1-2
TGTGCCAGCACCCTTAGCCTGCAGAACTATGGCTACACCTTC
CASTLSLQNYGYTF
>NA|TRBV15|NA|12|TRBJ1-5
TGTGCCACCAGCGTTTATAATCAGCCCCAGCATTTT
CATSVYNQPQHF
>NA|TRBV14|NA|14|TRBJ2-1
TGTGCCAGCAGCCAAGGAGGGGGTGTCAATGAGCAGTTCTTC
CASSQGGGVNEQFF
>few|TRBV18|TRBD2|17|TRBJ2-4
TGTGCCAGCTCACCTGTACCTAGCGGGGGGGCCACGGACATTCAGTACTTC
CASSPVPSGGATDIQYF
>NA|TRBV5-4|TRBD1|14|TRBJ1-4
TGTGCCACCGGAGATCGGGACAGGGGAGAAAAACTGTTTTTT
CATGDRDRGEKLFF
>few|TRBV15|TRBD1|12|TRBJ2-1
TGTGCCACCTTCAAACAGGGGAATGAGCAGTTCTTC
CATFKQGNEQFF
>NA|TRBV6-5|NA|15|TRBJ1-1
TGTGCCAGCAGTTACTCATGGGGCGCGTCCGCTGAAGCTTTCTTT
CASSYSWGASAEAFF
>NA|TRBV10-3|NA|14|TRBJ1-5
TGTGCCATCAGCCCTGACAGTAGCAATCAGCCCCAGCATTTT
CAISPDSSNQPQHF
>few|TRBV5-1|NA|14|TRBJ2-3
TGCGCCAGCAGCTTGGACACCCACACAGATACGCAGTATTTT
CASSLDTHTDTQYF
>few|TRBV5-1|NA|14|TRBJ2-1
TGCGCCAGCAGCTTGGTACTTCCCTACAATGAGCAGTTCTTC
CASSLVLPYNEQFF
>NA|TRBV7-3|NA|14|TRBJ2-2
TGTGCCAGCACCCGGGACTCAAACACCGGGGAGCTGTTTTTT
CASTRDSNTGELFF
>few|TRBV5-6|TRBD1|15|TRBJ1-2
TGTGCCAGCAGCTCCTGGACAGGCGGTAGGCTTGGCTACACCTTC
CASSSWTGGRLGYTF
>NA|TRBV29-1|NA|11|TRBJ2-7
TGCAGCGTTGCCTCCTCCTACGAGCAGTACTTC
CSVASSYEQYF
>few|TRBV2|TRBD1|15|TRBJ1-1
TGTGCCAGCAGTCCCGGGACAGGGTTGGCCACTGAAGCTTTCTTT
CASSPGTGLATEAFF
>NA|TRBV7-3|NA|12|TRBJ2-7
TGTGCCAGCAGCTCAGGGGCGTACGAGCAGTACTTC
CASSSGAYEQYF
>few|TRBV5-1|TRBD1|15|TRBJ2-1
TGCGCCAGCAGCAACCGACAGGGGGCGGACAATGAGCAGTTCTTC
CASSNRQGADNEQFF